The T cell receptor beta chain under discussion was sequenced for a study of T cells expressing NK-cell markers. With the 5' RACE reads reprocessed, TCRdb shows one record per CDR3 protein and no DNA. This sample lists about 260,000 distinct CDR3 sequences; its ten largest clones have about 0.4%. This CDR3 is built from 17 residues. The rearrangement links TRBV12-3 or TRBV12-4 to TRBJ1-1; absent DNA, TCRdb's TRBD1 call cannot be checked. The sequencing sample was made of blood T cells: a sorted CD56 or NKG2C T cell subset, CD4+ or CD8+ T cells, or bulk PBMC T cells (not recorded which). The clonotype comes from a man between 18 and 35 years old in good health. The CDR3 sequence: CASRPKTGGLLNTEAFF.